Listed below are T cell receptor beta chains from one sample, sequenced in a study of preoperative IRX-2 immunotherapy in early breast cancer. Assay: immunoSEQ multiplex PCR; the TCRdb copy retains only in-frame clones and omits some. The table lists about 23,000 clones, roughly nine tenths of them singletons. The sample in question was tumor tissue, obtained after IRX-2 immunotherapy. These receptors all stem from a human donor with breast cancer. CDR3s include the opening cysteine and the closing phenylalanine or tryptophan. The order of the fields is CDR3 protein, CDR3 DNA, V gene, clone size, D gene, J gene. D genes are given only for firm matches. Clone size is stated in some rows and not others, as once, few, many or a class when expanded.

cdr3_aa: CASTPPSSLTYEQYF
cdr3_nt: TGTGCCAGCACCCCACCGTCATCGCTTACCTACGAGCAGTACTTC
v_call: TRBV28
clone_size: NA
d_call: NA
j_call: TRBJ2-7

cdr3_aa: CASHSGTGSGYTF
cdr3_nt: TGTGCCAGCCACTCCGGGACAGGGTCTGGCTACACCTTC
v_call: TRBV9
clone_size: NA
d_call: TRBD1
j_call: TRBJ1-2

cdr3_aa: CASSFSGGGISGELFF
cdr3_nt: TGCGCCAGCAGTTTTTCCGGCGGGGGAATTTCCGGGGAGCTGTTTTTT
v_call: TRBV10-2
clone_size: NA
d_call: TRBD2
j_call: TRBJ2-2

cdr3_aa: CASSRQLGALNYGYTF
cdr3_nt: TGTGCCAGCAGCAGGCAATTGGGAGCCCTTAACTATGGCTACACCTTC
v_call: TRBV5-8
clone_size: NA
d_call: NA
j_call: TRBJ1-2

cdr3_aa: CASRRDRTKPNYGYTF
cdr3_nt: TGTGCAAGTCGCCGCGACCGGACGAAGCCTAACTATGGCTACACCTTC
v_call: TRBV12-2
clone_size: NA
d_call: NA
j_call: TRBJ1-2

cdr3_aa: CASRQDSTDTQYF
cdr3_nt: TGCGCCAGCAGACAGGACTCCACAGATACGCAGTATTTT
v_call: TRBV10-1
clone_size: NA
d_call: NA
j_call: TRBJ2-3

cdr3_aa: CASSPQAGDYEQYF
cdr3_nt: TGTGCCAGCTCACCACAGGCGGGGGATTACGAGCAGTACTTC
v_call: TRBV18
clone_size: NA
d_call: TRBD2
j_call: TRBJ2-7

cdr3_aa: CASSQRASGTTGELFF
cdr3_nt: TGTGCCAGCAGCCAGAGGGCTAGCGGGACCACCGGGGAGCTGTTTTTT
v_call: TRBV9
clone_size: NA
d_call: TRBD2
j_call: TRBJ2-2

cdr3_aa: CASSVGAMVDYEQYF
cdr3_nt: TGTGCCAGCAGCGTGGGGGCCATGGTTGACTACGAGCAGTACTTC
v_call: TRBV9
clone_size: NA
d_call: NA
j_call: TRBJ2-7

cdr3_aa: CASSIDSRPGDIQYF
cdr3_nt: TGTGCCAGTAGTATAGATAGCCGTCCTGGAGACATTCAGTACTTC
v_call: TRBV19
clone_size: NA
d_call: NA
j_call: TRBJ2-4

cdr3_aa: CASSVGWGSTYEQYF
cdr3_nt: TGTGCCAGCAGCGTAGGGTGGGGGAGTACCTACGAGCAGTACTTC
v_call: TRBV9
clone_size: NA
d_call: NA
j_call: TRBJ2-7

cdr3_aa: CASSLGGQGNQPQHF
cdr3_nt: TGTGCCAGCAGTTTAGGTGGACAGGGGAATCAGCCCCAGCATTTT
v_call: TRBV28
clone_size: NA
d_call: TRBD1
j_call: TRBJ1-5

cdr3_aa: CASSLPGPADTQYF
cdr3_nt: TGTGCCAGCAGCTTGCCAGGGCCCGCAGATACGCAGTATTTT
v_call: TRBV5-4
clone_size: NA
d_call: NA
j_call: TRBJ2-3

cdr3_aa: CASSPGTTAYEQYF
cdr3_nt: TGTGCCAGCAGCCCGGGGACTACCGCCTACGAGCAGTACTTC
v_call: TRBV7-6
clone_size: NA
d_call: TRBD2
j_call: TRBJ2-7

cdr3_aa: CASSLLGGEQYF
cdr3_nt: TGTGCCAGCAGTTTACTAGGGGGCGAGCAGTACTTC
v_call: TRBV27
clone_size: NA
d_call: NA
j_call: TRBJ2-7

cdr3_aa: CASSPTPDSNQPQHF
cdr3_nt: TGTGCCAGCAGCCCGACACCAGATAGCAATCAGCCCCAGCATTTT
v_call: TRBV11-2
clone_size: NA
d_call: NA
j_call: TRBJ1-5

cdr3_aa: CASSESRGLSEKLFF
cdr3_nt: TGTGCCAGCAGTGAATCTAGGGGGCTGTCTGAAAAACTGTTTTTT
v_call: TRBV25-1
clone_size: NA
d_call: TRBD1
j_call: TRBJ1-4

cdr3_aa: CASSPGDRAWTEAFF
cdr3_nt: TGTGCCAGCAGCCCGGGGGACAGGGCGTGGACTGAAGCTTTCTTT
v_call: TRBV14
clone_size: few
d_call: TRBD1
j_call: TRBJ1-1

cdr3_aa: CASSLADTRYEQYF
cdr3_nt: TGCGCCAGCAGCTTGGCGGACACTCGGTACGAGCAGTACTTC
v_call: TRBV5-1
clone_size: NA
d_call: NA
j_call: TRBJ2-7

cdr3_aa: CASRFGGEQYF
cdr3_nt: TGTGCCAGCAGATTCGGGGGGGAGCAGTACTTC
v_call: TRBV2
clone_size: NA
d_call: TRBD2
j_call: TRBJ2-7